This T cell receptor (beta chain) came from a study of T cell responses to AZD1222 COVID-19 vaccine. The method was immunoSEQ multiplex PCR; TCRdb's version includes in-frame clones alone and lacks a portion of them. The sample has around 130,000 clones; 80% to 95% are singletons. V gave up 5 bases and J gave up 0 bases; unmatched junction bases: 3. Germline V gene lookup returns CDR1 MNHEY and CDR2 SVGAGI. This CDR3 comprises 15 residues. The material was peripheral blood, obtained 28 days after the second AZD1222 dose. The sequence was obtained from an adult who received the AZD1222 COVID-19 vaccine. This rearrangement joins TRBV6-5 to TRBJ1-3; 8 bases are shared with TRBD1. This chain's CDR3 is CASSRQGSSGNTIYF. The CDR3 nucleotides read TGTGCCAGCAGTCGACAGGGGAGCTCTGGAAACACCATATATTTT.